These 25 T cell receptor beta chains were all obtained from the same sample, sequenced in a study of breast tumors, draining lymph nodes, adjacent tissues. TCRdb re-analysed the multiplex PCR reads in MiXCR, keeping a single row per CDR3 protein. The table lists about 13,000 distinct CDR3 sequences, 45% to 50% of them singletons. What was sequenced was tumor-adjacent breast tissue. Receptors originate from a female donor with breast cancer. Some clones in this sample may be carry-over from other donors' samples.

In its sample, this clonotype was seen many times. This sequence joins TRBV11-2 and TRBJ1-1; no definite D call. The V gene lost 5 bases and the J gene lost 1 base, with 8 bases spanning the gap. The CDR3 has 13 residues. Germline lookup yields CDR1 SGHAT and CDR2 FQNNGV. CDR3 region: CASSLTQNTEAFF. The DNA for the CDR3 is TGTGCCAGCAGCCTCACCCAGAACACTGAAGCTTTCTTT. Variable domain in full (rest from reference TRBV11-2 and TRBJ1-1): EAGVAQSPRYKIIEKRQSVAFWCNPISGHATLYWYQQILGQGPKLLIQFQNNGVVDDSQLPKDRFSAERLKGVDSTLKIQPAKLEDSAVYLCASSLTQNTEAFFGQGTRLTVV.

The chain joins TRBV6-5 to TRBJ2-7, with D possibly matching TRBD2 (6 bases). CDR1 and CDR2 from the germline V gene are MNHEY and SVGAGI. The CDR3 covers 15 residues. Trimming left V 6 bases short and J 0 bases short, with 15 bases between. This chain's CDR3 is CASSFRGSGSYEQYF. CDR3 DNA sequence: TGTGCCAGCAGCTTCCGGGGTAGCGGCTCCTACGAGCAGTACTTC.

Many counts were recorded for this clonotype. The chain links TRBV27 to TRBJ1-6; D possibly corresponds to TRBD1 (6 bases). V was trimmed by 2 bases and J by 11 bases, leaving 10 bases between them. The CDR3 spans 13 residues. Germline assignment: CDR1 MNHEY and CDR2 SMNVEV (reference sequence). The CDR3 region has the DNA TGTGCCAGCAGTTTAAGGTGGGGGCCACCCCTCCACTTT. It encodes CASSLRWGPPLHF.

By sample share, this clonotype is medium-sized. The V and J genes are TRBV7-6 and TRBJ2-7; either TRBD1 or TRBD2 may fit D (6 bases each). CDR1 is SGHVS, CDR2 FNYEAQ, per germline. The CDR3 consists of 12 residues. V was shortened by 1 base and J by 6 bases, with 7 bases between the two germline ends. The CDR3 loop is CASSLGGAEQYF. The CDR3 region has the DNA TGTGCCAGCAGCTTAGGGGGGGCCGAGCAGTACTTC.

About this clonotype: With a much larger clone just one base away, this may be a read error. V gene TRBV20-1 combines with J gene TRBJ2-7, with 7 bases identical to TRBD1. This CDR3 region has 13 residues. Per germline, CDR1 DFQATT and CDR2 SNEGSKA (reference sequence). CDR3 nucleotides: TGCAGTGCTAGGGACAGGTCGAACTACGCGCAGTACGTC. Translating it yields CSARDRSNYAQYV.

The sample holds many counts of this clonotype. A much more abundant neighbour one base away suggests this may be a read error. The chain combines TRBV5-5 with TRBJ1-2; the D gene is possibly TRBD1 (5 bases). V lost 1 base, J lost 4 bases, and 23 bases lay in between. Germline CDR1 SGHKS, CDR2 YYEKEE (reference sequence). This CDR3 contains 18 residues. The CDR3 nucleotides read TGTGCCAGCAGCTTGTATACGGCACGGGGCCGGCGGAGCTATGGCTACACCTTC. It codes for CASSLYTARGRRSYGYTF. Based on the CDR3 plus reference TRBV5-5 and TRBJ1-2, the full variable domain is DAGVTQSPTHLIKTRGQQVTLRCSPISGHKSVSWYQQVLGQGPQFIFQYYEKEERGRGNFPDRFSARQFPNYSSELNVNALLLGDSALYLCASSLYTARGRRSYGYTFGSGTRLTVV.

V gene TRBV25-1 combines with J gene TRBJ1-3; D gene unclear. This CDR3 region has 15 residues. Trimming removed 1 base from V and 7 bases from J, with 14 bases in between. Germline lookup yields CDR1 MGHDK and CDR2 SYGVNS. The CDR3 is CASSELGSLWNTIYF. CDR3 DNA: TGTGCCAGCAGTGAATTGGGCAGCCTATGGAACACCATATATTTT.

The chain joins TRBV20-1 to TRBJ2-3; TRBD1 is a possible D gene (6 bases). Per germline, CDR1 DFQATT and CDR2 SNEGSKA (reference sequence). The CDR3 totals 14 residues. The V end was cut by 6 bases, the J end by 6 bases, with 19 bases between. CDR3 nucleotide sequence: TGCAGTGCGCGCGAAACAGGGCCCCGGGATACGCAGTATTTT. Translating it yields CSARETGPRDTQYF.

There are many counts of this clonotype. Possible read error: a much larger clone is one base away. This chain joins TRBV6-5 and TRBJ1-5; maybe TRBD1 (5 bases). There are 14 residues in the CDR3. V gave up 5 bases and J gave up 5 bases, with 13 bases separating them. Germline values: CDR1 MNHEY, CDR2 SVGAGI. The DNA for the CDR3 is TGTGCCAGCAGTCACAGAGGGGCCTATCAGCCCCAGCATTTT. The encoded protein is CASSHRGAYQPQHF.

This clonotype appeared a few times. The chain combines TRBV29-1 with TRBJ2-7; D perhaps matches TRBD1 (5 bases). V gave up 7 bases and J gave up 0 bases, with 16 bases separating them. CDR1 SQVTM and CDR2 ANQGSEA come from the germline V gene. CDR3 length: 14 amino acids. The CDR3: CSARVTGNSYEQYF. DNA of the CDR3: TGCAGCGCCAGGGTGACCGGAAACTCCTACGAGCAGTACTTC.

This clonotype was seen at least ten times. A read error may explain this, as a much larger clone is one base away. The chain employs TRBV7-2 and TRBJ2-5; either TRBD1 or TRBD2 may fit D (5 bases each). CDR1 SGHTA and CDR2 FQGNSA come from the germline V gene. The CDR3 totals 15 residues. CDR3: CASSFGGKRGETQHF. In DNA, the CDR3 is TGTGCCAGCAGCTTTGGTGGCAAAAGGGGAGAGACCCAGCACTTC.

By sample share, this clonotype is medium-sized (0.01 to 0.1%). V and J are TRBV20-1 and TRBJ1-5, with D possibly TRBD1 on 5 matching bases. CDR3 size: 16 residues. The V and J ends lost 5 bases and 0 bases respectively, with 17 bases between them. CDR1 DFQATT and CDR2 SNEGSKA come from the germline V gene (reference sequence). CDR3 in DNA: TGCAGTGCTGTAGAACCCCTCGGGGGTAGCAATCAGCCCCAGCATTTT. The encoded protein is CSAVEPLGGSNQPQHF.

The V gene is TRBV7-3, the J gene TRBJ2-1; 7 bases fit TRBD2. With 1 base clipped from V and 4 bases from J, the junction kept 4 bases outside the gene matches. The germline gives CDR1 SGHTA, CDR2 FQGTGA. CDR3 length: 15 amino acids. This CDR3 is CASSLSGRAYNEQFF. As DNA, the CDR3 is TGTGCCAGCAGCTTAAGTGGGAGGGCATACAATGAGCAGTTCTTC.

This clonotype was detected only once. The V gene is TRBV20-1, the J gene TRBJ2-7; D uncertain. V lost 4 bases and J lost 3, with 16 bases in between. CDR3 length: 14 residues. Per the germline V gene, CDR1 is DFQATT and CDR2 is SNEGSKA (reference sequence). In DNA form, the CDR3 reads TGCAGTGCTATGGACGCTTTGAAGGGCTACGAGCAGTACTTC. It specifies CSAMDALKGYEQYF.

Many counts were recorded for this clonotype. The CDR3 nucleotides are TGTGCCAGCAGCTTAGTACAGGGGGGCGGGGGAGCTTTCTTT. This translates into CASSLVQGGGGAFF. The genes are TRBV7-8 and TRBJ1-1, with 8 bases lining up with TRBD1. Germline-derived CDR1 and CDR2 are SGHVS and FQNEAQ. The CDR3 totals 14 residues. J lost 10 bases, V lost 1 base, and 8 bases had no gene match.

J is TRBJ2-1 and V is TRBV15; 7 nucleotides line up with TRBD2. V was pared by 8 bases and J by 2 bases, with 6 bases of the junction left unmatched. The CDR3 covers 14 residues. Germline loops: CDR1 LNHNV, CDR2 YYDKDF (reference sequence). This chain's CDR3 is CATGRTSAYNEQFF. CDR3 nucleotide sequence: TGTGCCACCGGACGAACTAGCGCCTACAATGAGCAGTTCTTC.

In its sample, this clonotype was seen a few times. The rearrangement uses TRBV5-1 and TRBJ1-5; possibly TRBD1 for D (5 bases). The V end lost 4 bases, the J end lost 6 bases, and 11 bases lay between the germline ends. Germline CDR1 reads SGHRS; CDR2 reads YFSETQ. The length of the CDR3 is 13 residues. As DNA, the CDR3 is TGCGCCAGCAGCGCCGGGACCTCTCAGCCCCAGCATTTT. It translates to CASSAGTSQPQHF.

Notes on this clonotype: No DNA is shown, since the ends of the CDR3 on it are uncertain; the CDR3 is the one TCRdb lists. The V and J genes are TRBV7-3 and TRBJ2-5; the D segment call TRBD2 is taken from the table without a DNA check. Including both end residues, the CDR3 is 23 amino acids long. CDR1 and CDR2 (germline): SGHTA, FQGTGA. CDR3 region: CASSFYICSARGSRAGLGETQYF.

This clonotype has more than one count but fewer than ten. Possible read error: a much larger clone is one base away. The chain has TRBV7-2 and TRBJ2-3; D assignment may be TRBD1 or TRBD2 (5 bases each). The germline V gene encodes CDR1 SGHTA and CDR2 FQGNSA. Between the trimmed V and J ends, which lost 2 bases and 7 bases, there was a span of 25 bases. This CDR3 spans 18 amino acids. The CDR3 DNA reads TGTGCCAGCAGCTTATTGCGGGCTATGGGGGTAATCGCACATACGCAGTATTTT. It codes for CASSLLRAMGVIAHTQYF.

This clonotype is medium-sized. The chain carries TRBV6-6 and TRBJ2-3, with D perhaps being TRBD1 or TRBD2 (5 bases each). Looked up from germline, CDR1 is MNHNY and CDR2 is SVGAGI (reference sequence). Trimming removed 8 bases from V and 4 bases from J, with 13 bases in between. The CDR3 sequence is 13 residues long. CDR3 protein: CASLYQGADTQYF. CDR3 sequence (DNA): TGTGCCAGCTTATACCAGGGAGCAGATACGCAGTATTTT.

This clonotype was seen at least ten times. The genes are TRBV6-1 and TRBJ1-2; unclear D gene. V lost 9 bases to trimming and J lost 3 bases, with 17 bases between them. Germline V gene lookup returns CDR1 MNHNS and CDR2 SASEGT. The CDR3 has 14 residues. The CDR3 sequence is CASTSVGFHYGYTF. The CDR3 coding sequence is TGTGCCAGTACTTCTGTGGGGTTTCACTATGGCTACACCTTC.

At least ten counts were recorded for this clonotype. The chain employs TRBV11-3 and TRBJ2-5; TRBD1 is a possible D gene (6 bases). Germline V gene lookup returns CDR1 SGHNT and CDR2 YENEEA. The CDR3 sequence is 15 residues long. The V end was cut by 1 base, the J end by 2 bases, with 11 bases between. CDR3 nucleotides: TGTGCCAGCAGCTTAGGTTTGGACAGTCAAGAGACCCAGTACTTC. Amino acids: CASSLGLDSQETQYF.

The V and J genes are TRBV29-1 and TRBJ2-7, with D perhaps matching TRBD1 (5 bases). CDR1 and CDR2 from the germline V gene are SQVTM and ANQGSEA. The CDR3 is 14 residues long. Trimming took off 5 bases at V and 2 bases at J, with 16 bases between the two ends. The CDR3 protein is CSVYEDTATYEQYF. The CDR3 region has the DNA TGCAGCGTTTACGAGGACACGGCAACCTACGAGCAGTACTTC.

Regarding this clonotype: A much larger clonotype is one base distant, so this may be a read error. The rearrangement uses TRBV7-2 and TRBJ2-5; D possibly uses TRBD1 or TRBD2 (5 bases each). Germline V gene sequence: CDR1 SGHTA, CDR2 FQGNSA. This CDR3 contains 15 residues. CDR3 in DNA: TGTGCCGGCAGCTCAAAATCCGGGACGGTAGAGACCCAGCACTTC. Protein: CAGSSKSGTVETQHF. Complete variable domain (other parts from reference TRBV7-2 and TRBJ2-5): GAGVSQSPSNKVTEKGKDVELRCDPISGHTALYWYRQSLGQGLEFLIYFQGNSAPDKSGLPSDRFSAERTGGSVSTLTIQRTQQEDSAVYLCAGSSKSGTVETQHFGPGTRLLVL.

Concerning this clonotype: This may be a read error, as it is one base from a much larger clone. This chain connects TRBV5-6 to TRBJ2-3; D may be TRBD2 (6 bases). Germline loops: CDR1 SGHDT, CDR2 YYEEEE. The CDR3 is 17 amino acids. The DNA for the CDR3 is TGTGCCAGCAGCCCGACTAGTTTCAATACTAGCACAGGTACGGAGTATTTT. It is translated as CASSPTSFNTSTGTEYF.